Shown below are 29 T cell receptor beta chains from a single sample sequenced in a study of T-cell reconstitution after alpha-beta-depleted transplantation in children. Unique molecular identifiers tagged the TCRbeta library. TCRdb reanalysed the PCR reads using MiXCR and keeps one entry per CDR3 protein. This repertoire shows around 110,000 distinct CDR3 sequences, about 9.4% found once; its top ten account for 30% to 35%. The sequences come from PBMCs, collected before TCRalphabeta/CD19-depleted stem cell transplant. These receptors all come from a boy aged 2 to 10 with acute lymphoblastic leukemia, due to receive a stem cell transplant.

The chain couples TRBV29-1 to TRBJ2-1; 7 bases fit TRBD2. The length of the CDR3 is 13 residues. Trimming removed 5 bases from V and 1 base from J; junction bases left unmatched: 2. The germline V gene encodes CDR1 SQVTM and CDR2 ANQGSEA. CDR3 sequence (DNA): TGCAGCGTTAGCGGGGTTTCCTACAATGAGCAGTTCTTC. This translates into CSVSGVSYNEQFF.

In its sample, this clonotype was seen many times. V is TRBV12-3 or TRBV12-4 and J is TRBJ2-1; D possibly corresponds to TRBD1 (5 bases). The CDR3 covers 12 residues. Deletions cut 2 bases from V and 9 bases from J, with 8 bases between. CDR3 bases: TGTGCCAGCAGTTTACTGGGGCGTGAGCAGTTCTTC. This translates into CASSLLGREQFF.

This clonotype has only a few counts. The genes are TRBV2 and TRBJ2-2; D is unclear. The V and J ends lost 6 bases and 4 bases respectively, with 12 bases between them. The CDR3 is made up of 14 amino acids. Germline CDR1 is SNHLY and CDR2 is FYNNEI. The CDR3, as DNA: TGTGCCAGCAGCGAATGGGGATTCACCGGGGAGCTGTTTTTT. Translated: CASSEWGFTGELFF. The full variable domain, completed using reference TRBV2 and TRBJ2-2, is EPEVTQTPSHQVTQMGQEVILRCVPISNHLYFYWYRQILGQKVEFLVSFYNNEISEKSEIFDDQFSVERPDGSNFTLKIRSTKLEDSAMYFCASSEWGFTGELFFGEGSRLTVL.

This clonotype showed up just a few times. The rearrangement links TRBV7-8 to TRBJ2-2; 10 bases agree with TRBD2. The germline V gene encodes CDR1 SGHVS and CDR2 FQNEAQ. The trim removed 1 base at V and 0 bases at J, leaving 11 bases unmatched. The CDR3 length is 20 residues. CDR3 sequence reads: CASSLGSSGGFLANTGELFF. CDR3 in DNA: TGTGCCAGCAGCTTAGGTTCTAGCGGGGGTTTTCTCGCGAACACCGGGGAGCTGTTTTTT.

V usage is TRBV7-9 and J usage is TRBJ2-7; TRBD2 might be the D (5 bases). This CDR3 region has 14 residues. The germline V gene encodes CDR1 SEHNR and CDR2 FQNEAQ (reference sequence). V lost 4 bases and J lost 7, with 17 bases in between. CDR3 region: CASSSGLMLWEQYF. Written as DNA, the CDR3 is TGTGCCAGCAGCTCCGGACTTATGTTATGGGAGCAGTACTTC.

Ten or more counts support this clonotype. V is TRBV5-5 and J is TRBJ2-1; the D gene is possibly TRBD2 (5 bases). This CDR3 has 12 amino acids. V lost 4 bases and J lost 8, with 10 bases in between. Germline V gene sequence: CDR1 SGHKS, CDR2 YYEKEE (reference sequence). The CDR3 nucleotides read TGTGCCAGCAGCCCAACTAGGGATGAGCAGTTCTTC. This sequence encodes CASSPTRDEQFF. Filled out from reference TRBV5-5 and TRBJ2-1, the complete variable domain reads DAGVTQSPTHLIKTRGQQVTLRCSPISGHKSVSWYQQVLGQGPQFIFQYYEKEERGRGNFPDRFSARQFPNYSSELNVNALLLGDSALYLCASSPTRDEQFFGPGTRLTVL.

This clonotype was seen only a few times. The rearrangement links TRBV2 to TRBJ2-7, with TRBD1 identical over 8 bases. Germline CDR1 SNHLY, CDR2 FYNNEI. This CDR3 region has 13 residues. The junction had 5 bases not matched to a gene; V was cut back by 7 bases and J by 3 bases. CDR3 residues: CASTRTGYYEQYF. CDR3 bases: TGTGCCAGCACACGGACAGGGTACTACGAGCAGTACTTC.

This clonotype was found a few times. This chain connects TRBV11-3 to TRBJ2-7, with 12 bases aligning to TRBD2. The junction had 19 bases not matched to a gene; V was cut back by 1 base and J by 0 bases. CDR3 length: 22 residues. CDR1 and CDR2 (germline): SGHNT, YENEEA. CDR3 in DNA: TGTGCCAGCAGCTTAGGGACAGGCCGCCGGACCCGACTAGCGGGAGTCTCCTACGAGCAGTACTTC. The encoded protein is CASSLGTGRRTRLAGVSYEQYF.

The chain recombines TRBV28 with TRBJ1-5; D is possibly TRBD1 (5 bases). Between the trimmed V and J ends, which lost 5 bases and 1 base, there was a span of 12 bases. Germline CDR1 MDHEN, CDR2 SYDVKM. This CDR3 contains 15 residues. CDR3: CASSLTGGSNQPQHF. The CDR3 DNA sequence: TGTGCCAGCAGTCTCACTGGGGGGAGCAATCAGCCCCAGCATTTT. The variable domain in full, with the rest retrieved from reference TRBV28 and TRBJ1-5, is DVKVTQSSRYLVKRTGEKVFLECVQDMDHENMFWYRQDPGLGLRLIYFSYDVKMKEKGDIPEGYSVSREKKERFSLILESASTNQTSMYLCASSLTGGSNQPQHFGDGTRLSIL.

This clonotype was recorded a few times. The rearrangement joins TRBV30 to TRBJ1-5; 7 positions agree with TRBD1. The CDR3 loop spans 13 amino acids. Trimming cost V 1 base and J 6 bases; bases outside gene matches: 3. Germline CDR1 GTSNPN, CDR2 SVGIG (reference sequence). The CDR3: CAWSGQGTQPQHF. The CDR3 coding sequence is TGTGCCTGGAGTGGACAGGGCACTCAGCCCCAGCATTTT.

In its sample, this clonotype was seen a few times. The chain uses TRBV6-5 and TRBJ1-1; 10 bases match TRBD1. Germline V gives CDR1 MNHEY, CDR2 SVGAGI. The CDR3 runs 18 residues. Losses at the gene ends were 0 bases for V and 4 bases for J; bases not matched to a gene: 11. DNA of the CDR3: TGTGCCAGCAGTTACTCCTTTCCGGGACAGGGGTGGTCCACTGAAGCTTTCTTT. It encodes CASSYSFPGQGWSTEAFF.

This clonotype was detected many times. The chain employs TRBV29-1 and TRBJ1-5; 8 positions match TRBD1. Germline V gene sequence: CDR1 SQVTM, CDR2 ANQGSEA. This CDR3 comprises 14 residues. J was trimmed by 2 bases and V by 6 bases; bases with no gene match: 6. The CDR3 sequence: CSVADRAGNQPQHF. In DNA form, the CDR3 reads TGCAGCGTCGCGGACAGGGCCGGCAATCAGCCCCAGCATTTT.

Ten or more counts support this clonotype. CDR3 DNA sequence: TGTGCCAGCAGTCCGAACCTAGGGACAGGGGGAAACACCATATATTTT. Translating gives CASSPNLGTGGNTIYF. This chain connects TRBV12-3 or TRBV12-4 to TRBJ1-3; TRBD1 agrees at 9 bases. Germline trimming cut 5 bases from V and 4 bases from J; bases unmatched to any gene: 9. The length of the CDR3 is 16 residues.

On this clonotype: The CDR3 end shows no conserved phenylalanine or tryptophan, and so a read error is likely. This rearrangement joins TRBV12-3 or TRBV12-4 to TRBJ2-7, with TRBD2 identical over 8 bases. This CDR3 spans 14 amino acids. V lost 1 base and J lost 3; bases outside the gene matches: 2. The CDR3 nucleotides are TGTGCCAGCAGTTTAGGCGGGACTAGCTACGAGCAGTACTAC. This gives the protein CASSLGGTSYEQYY.

This clonotype was detected many times. CDR3 residues: CSARDPVPNGETQYF. The CDR3 DNA reads TGCAGTGCTAGAGATCCAGTCCCAAATGGGGAGACCCAGTACTTC. This chain links TRBV20-1 with TRBJ2-5; unclear D gene. Germline V gene lookup returns CDR1 DFQATT and CDR2 SNEGSKA (reference sequence). The CDR3 contains 15 residues. The germline V and J ends were trimmed by 0 bases and 5 bases, with 16 bases remaining between them.

This clonotype has only a few counts. This chain uses TRBV20-1 with TRBJ2-7; 7 nucleotides agree with TRBD2. Germline-derived CDR1 and CDR2 are DFQATT and SNEGSKA (reference sequence). V shed 3 bases, J shed 2 bases, and the junction held 7 bases outside the gene matches. This CDR3 is 14 amino acids long. CDR3 sequence reads: CSARGGETPYEQYF. The CDR3 DNA reads TGCAGTGCTAGGGGGGGGGAAACCCCCTACGAGCAGTACTTC.

This clonotype was seen a handful of times. This sequence joins TRBV20-1 and TRBJ2-6; no reliable D call. Trimming stripped 4 bases from V and 0 bases from J, with 13 bases between. The CDR3 is 16 amino acids. The germline gives CDR1 DFQATT, CDR2 SNEGSKA (reference sequence). The CDR3 region has the DNA TGCAGTGCTACCCCGGGCGCTCTCTCTGGGGCCAACGTCCTGACTTTC. It is translated as CSATPGALSGANVLTF.

This clonotype was picked up many times. The chain carries TRBV4-2 and TRBJ2-3; 11 bases line up with TRBD2. The germline CDR1 and CDR2 sequences are LGHNA and YNFKEQ. Trimming took 0 bases from V and 3 from J; bases not matched to a gene: 14. The CDR3 totals 20 residues. For the CDR3, the DNA is TGTGCCAGCAGCCAAGAGACCTCCCCTACTAGCGGGAGAAGTACAGATACGCAGTATTTT. Its protein is CASSQETSPTSGRSTDTQYF.

This clonotype was counted ten times or more. The V and J genes are TRBV7-2 and TRBJ2-7; perhaps TRBD2 as D (5 bases). Trimming removed 4 bases from V and 1 base from J, with 17 bases in between. This CDR3 has 16 residues. CDR1 SGHTA and CDR2 FQGNSA come from the germline V gene. The CDR3 DNA follows: TGTGCCAGCAGCTGGAGGACGGGTTCTTTGTCCTACGAGCAGTACTTC. This gives the protein CASSWRTGSLSYEQYF. Drawing the rest from reference TRBV7-2 and TRBJ2-7, the complete variable domain is GAGVSQSPSNKVTEKGKDVELRCDPISGHTALYWYRQSLGQGLEFLIYFQGNSAPDKSGLPSDRFSAERTGGSVSTLTIQRTQQEDSAVYLCASSWRTGSLSYEQYFGPGTRLTVT.

This clonotype was found many times. The chain combines TRBV20-1 with TRBJ2-1, with TRBD2 identical over 8 bases. Germline CDR1 DFQATT, CDR2 SNEGSKA (reference sequence). The CDR3 length is 14 residues. The V gene end was trimmed by 3 bases and the J gene end by 8 bases; junction bases not matched to a gene: 9. In DNA, the CDR3 is TGCAGTGCTAGTGCTACGGGAGGGCCTTATGAGCAGTTCTTC. Its protein is CSASATGGPYEQFF.

The chain employs TRBV5-6 and TRBJ2-1; D ambiguous. The CDR3 spans 13 residues. Germline CDR1 is SGHDT and CDR2 is YYEEEE. V lost 1 base and J 5 bases, leaving 7 bases between the germline ends. CDR3: CASSLSIHNEQFF. In DNA form, the CDR3 reads TGTGCCAGCAGCTTGAGCATCCACAATGAGCAGTTCTTC.

This clonotype was recorded many times. V usage is TRBV5-6 and J usage is TRBJ2-1; D is uncertain. Trimming shortened V by 0 bases and J by 0 bases, and 7 bases separated the two germline ends. CDR1 SGHDT and CDR2 YYEEEE come from the germline V gene. The CDR3 covers 15 residues. In DNA, the CDR3 is TGTGCCAGCAGCTTGGTAGGTAGCTCCTACAATGAGCAGTTCTTC. Translated: CASSLVGSSYNEQFF. The variable domain in full, completed from reference TRBV5-6 and TRBJ2-1, reads DAGVTQSPTHLIKTRGQQVTLRCSPKSGHDTVSWYQQALGQGPQFIFQYYEEEERQRGNFPDRFSGHQFPNYSSELNVNALLLGDSALYLCASSLVGSSYNEQFFGPGTRLTVL.

This clonotype was seen more than once but under ten times. This chain joins TRBV9 and TRBJ1-2, with a tentative D call TRBD1 (6 bases). The V end lost 3 bases, the J end lost 1 base, and 16 bases lay between the germline ends. The CDR3 has 16 residues. Per germline, CDR1 SGDLS and CDR2 YYNGEE. CDR3 residues: CASSAWGGVDNYGYTF. The CDR3, as DNA: TGTGCCAGCAGCGCCTGGGGGGGCGTCGATAACTATGGCTACACCTTC.

There are many counts of this clonotype. The rearrangement uses TRBV21-1 and TRBJ2-7; the table's TRBD1 call for D was not verified on the DNA. TRBV21-1 is a pseudogene locus. The CDR3 loop spans 17 amino acids. Here the CDR3 DNA reads TGTGCCAGCAGCAGAGCCGGGACAAGGGAAATGGGCTACGAGCAGTACTTC. Residues: CASSRAGTREMGYEQYF.

This chain uses TRBV5-2 with TRBJ1-1. TRBV5-2 is described as a pseudogene. The CDR3 totals 15 residues. CDR3 in DNA: TGTGCCATGGGCCCCGGGCTGCGGGGCGGTATGGAAGCTTTCTTT. It specifies CAMGPGLRGGMEAFF.

V and J are TRBV5-1 and TRBJ2-7; D unresolved. The CDR3 is 13 residues long. Germline-derived CDR1 and CDR2 are SGHRS and YFSETQ. Trimming shortened V by 3 bases and J by 2 bases, and 9 bases separated the two germline ends. CDR3: CASSSGQTYEQYF. The CDR3 DNA reads as TGCGCCAGCAGCTCCGGCCAAACCTACGAGCAGTACTTC.

The chain links TRBV27 to TRBJ2-7, with D perhaps TRBD1 (5 bases). V was trimmed by 0 bases and J by 6 bases, leaving 9 bases between them. Germline V lookup: CDR1 MNHEY, CDR2 SMNVEV (reference sequence). The CDR3 is made up of 13 amino acids. The CDR3 region has the DNA TGTGCCAGCAGTTTATCGGAAGGGGTCGAGCAGTACTTC. Translation gives CASSLSEGVEQYF.

This clonotype showed up many times. An end of the junction differs from the germline gene, which may be a read error. The chain employs TRBV7-9 and TRBJ2-1; 10 bases fit TRBD2. Germline V lookup: CDR1 SEHNR, CDR2 FQNEAQ (reference sequence). The CDR3 totals 13 residues. The CDR3 spells CASSLAGEGSRFF. The CDR3 region has the DNA TGTGCCAGCAGCCTAGCGGGGGAAGGCTCACGGTTCTTC.

The table lists this clonotype with a few counts. The chain couples TRBV5-1 to TRBJ2-1; TRBD2 agrees at 12 bases. Germline CDR1 and CDR2: SGHRS and YFSETQ. J gave up 9 bases and V 1 base, and 11 bases lay outside the gene matches. The CDR3 spans 17 residues. The CDR3 region has the DNA TGCGCCAGCAGCTTGAATTACCGGACTAGCGGGACGGGTGAGCAGTTCTTC. Translated: CASSLNYRTSGTGEQFF.